This passage covers 20 T cell receptor beta chains from one sample sequenced in a study of beta chain features in type 1 diabetes. What was sequenced were expressed TCRB transcripts, since all of the isolated RNA had been reverse transcribed. Sequencing used immunoSEQ multiplex PCR; TCRdb keeps in-frame clones, though not all of them. The sample consists of about 930,000 clones, 15% to 20% of them appearing once. Input material: naive CD4+ T cells from blood. The receptor source for this set is a woman between 18 and 30 years old in good health.

The J gene is TRBJ2-3, the V gene TRBV7-2; D is perhaps TRBD1 (5 bases). The germline gives CDR1 SGHTA, CDR2 FQGNSA. Trimming shortened V by 7 bases and J by 0 bases, and 17 bases separated the two germline ends. This CDR3 contains 16 residues. The CDR3 protein is CASTQGVGGSTDTQYF. The CDR3 bases are TGTGCCAGCACCCAAGGGGTCGGCGGAAGCACAGATACGCAGTATTTT. Full variable domain (missing parts from reference TRBV7-2 and TRBJ2-3): GAGVSQSPSNKVTEKGKDVELRCDPISGHTALYWYRQSLGQGLEFLIYFQGNSAPDKSGLPSDRFSAERTGGSVSTLTIQRTQQEDSAVYLCASTQGVGGSTDTQYFGPGTRLTVL.

The table lists this clone with a few counts. The chain recombines TRBV28 with TRBJ2-1, with no clear D. Germline V lookup: CDR1 MDHEN, CDR2 SYDVKM. The CDR3 is 15 amino acids. Trimming took 4 bases from V and 3 from J, leaving 13 bases between them. This chain's CDR3 is CASSSRHENYNEQFF. The CDR3 region has the DNA TGTGCCAGCAGTTCCAGACACGAGAACTACAATGAGCAGTTCTTC.

The chain has TRBV7-2 and TRBJ2-5; TRBD2 matches 7 bases. This CDR3 spans 16 amino acids. V dropped 1 base and J dropped 6; count of bases not matched to a gene: 11. CDR1 is SGHTA, CDR2 FQGNSA, per germline. CDR3 region: CASSLVWTRGQKTQYF. CDR3 DNA: TGTGCCAGCAGCTTAGTGTGGACTAGGGGTCAGAAGACCCAGTACTTC.

V gene TRBV19 combines with J gene TRBJ1-4; D gene unclear. The CDR3 consists of 13 residues. The V gene's germline CDR1 is LNHDA and CDR2 SQIVND (reference sequence). Trimming took 5 bases from V and 7 from J, leaving 11 bases between them. The CDR3 DNA is TGTGCCAGTAGTCCCCTTGGAAGTGAAAAACTGTTTTTT. It translates to CASSPLGSEKLFF.

This clone was detected a few times. The chain has TRBV5-1 and TRBJ2-1; D is uncertain. CDR3 length equals 13 residues. CDR1 and CDR2 from the germline V gene are SGHRS and YFSETQ. With 5 bases removed from V and 1 base from J, the gap between germline ends came to 7 bases. DNA for the CDR3: TGCGCCAGCAGATTCGGGTCCTACAATGAGCAGTTCTTC. This gives the protein CASRFGSYNEQFF.

This clone was counted only a few times. Other DNA variants within this sample encode the same CDR3. This chain joins TRBV20-1 and TRBJ2-5; unclear D gene. V lost 3 bases and J lost 5, with 4 bases in between. Germline assignment: CDR1 DFQATT and CDR2 SNEGSKA (reference sequence). The CDR3 contains 10 residues. The CDR3 here is CSARQETQYF. For the CDR3, the DNA is TGCAGTGCTAGGCAGGAGACCCAGTACTTC.

This clone was seen a few times. J is TRBJ2-1 and V is TRBV7-2, with D possibly matching TRBD1 (5 bases). The CDR3 loop spans 16 amino acids. Trimming took 1 base from V and 6 from J, leaving 16 bases between them. Germline CDR1 reads SGHTA; CDR2 reads FQGNSA. The CDR3 region is CASSLVATVGPNEQFF. In DNA, the CDR3 is TGTGCCAGCAGCTTAGTCGCGACAGTAGGACCCAATGAGCAGTTCTTC. The full variable domain, its missing parts supplied by reference TRBV7-2 and TRBJ2-1, is GAGVSQSPSNKVTEKGKDVELRCDPISGHTALYWYRQSLGQGLEFLIYFQGNSAPDKSGLPSDRFSAERTGGSVSTLTIQRTQQEDSAVYLCASSLVATVGPNEQFFGPGTRLTVL.

The chain couples TRBV27 to TRBJ2-5, with D possibly being TRBD2 (5 bases). Gene TRBJ2-7 matches the end of the DNA better, so the J call may be wrong. The CDR3 runs to 13 residues. Looked up from germline, CDR1 is MNHEY and CDR2 is SMNVEV (reference sequence). The CDR3 DNA sequence: TGTGCCAGCAGCTCTGTCGGGAATCTCGAGCAGTACTTC. This translates into CASSSVGNLEQYF.

The CDR3 region is CAISVQPGQGATSTDTQYF. As DNA, the CDR3 is TGTGCCATCAGTGTCCAACCGGGACAGGGGGCGACAAGCACAGATACGCAGTATTTT. This chain uses TRBV10-3 with TRBJ2-3; 12 bases line up with TRBD1. Germline loops: CDR1 ENHRY, CDR2 SYGVKD. The CDR3 runs to 19 residues. Trimming took 4 bases from V and 0 from J; bases not matched to a gene: 11.

The sample holds a few counts of this clone. The rearrangement links TRBV7-6 to TRBJ1-5; maybe TRBD1 (5 bases). V lost 5 bases, J lost 4 bases, and 12 bases lay in between. CDR3 length: 14 amino acids. Germline V gene lookup returns CDR1 SGHVS and CDR2 FNYEAQ. CDR3 region: CASSADGGNQPQHF. DNA for the CDR3: TGTGCCAGCAGCGCGGACGGGGGGAATCAGCCCCAGCATTTT.

This clone was detected a few times. The genes are TRBV7-9 and TRBJ2-1; 8 bases agree with TRBD1. Germline V gene sequence: CDR1 SEHNR, CDR2 FQNEAQ (reference sequence). This CDR3 is 15 amino acids long. The junction had 6 bases not matched to a gene; V was cut back by 4 bases and J by 4 bases. The CDR3 nucleotides read TGTGCCAGCAGCTCCCGGGACAGGAATTACAATGAGCAGTTCTTC. Protein product: CASSSRDRNYNEQFF.

This clone came up a few times. The chain joins TRBV7-9 to TRBJ1-2; D is uncertain. This CDR3 has 11 residues. In germline, CDR1 is SEHNR, CDR2 FQNEAQ (reference sequence). Trimming removed 4 bases from V and 4 bases from J, with 4 bases in between. The CDR3 DNA is TGTGCCAGCAGCTGGATCTATGGCTACACCTTC. Its protein is CASSWIYGYTF.

The genes are TRBV5-4 and TRBJ2-1; D is uncertain. CDR1 SGHNT and CDR2 YYREEE come from the germline V gene (reference sequence). The CDR3 covers 15 residues. The V gene lost 4 bases and the J gene lost 6 bases, with 17 bases spanning the gap. Here the CDR3 DNA reads TGTGCCAGCAGCCTGCCGGGCCGTCCCAGCAATGAGCAGTTCTTC. Residues: CASSLPGRPSNEQFF. Full variable domain (rest looked up from reference TRBV5-4 and TRBJ2-1): ETGVTQSPTHLIKTRGQQVTLRCSSQSGHNTVSWYQQALGQGPQFIFQYYREEENGRGNFPPRFSGLQFPNYSSELNVNALELDDSALYLCASSLPGRPSNEQFFGPGTRLTVL.

In this sample, this clone turned up a few times. CDR3 in DNA: TGTGCCAGCTCACCACAAACTAGCGGGGGCTACGAGCAGTACTTC. It is translated as CASSPQTSGGYEQYF. The chain combines TRBV18 with TRBJ2-7; 11 nucleotides line up with TRBD2. This CDR3 comprises 15 residues. Germline CDR1 is KGHSH and CDR2 is LQKENI. The V segment lost 1 base and the J segment 3 bases; nucleotides outside the gene matches: 2.

This clone has more than one count but fewer than ten. This chain connects TRBV28 to TRBJ1-2; D unresolved. CDR1 MDHEN and CDR2 SYDVKM come from the germline V gene. V was cut by 8 bases and J by 2 bases, with 15 bases left in between. This CDR3 has 14 amino acids. For the CDR3, the DNA is TGTGCCAGCCAATATGGAGGCGAGAACTATGGCTACACCTTC. Its protein is CASQYGGENYGYTF.

This clone has ten or more counts. The chain carries TRBV7-9 and TRBJ1-4; tentatively, D is TRBD1 (6 bases). Trimming pared 4 bases from V and 3 bases from J, leaving 9 bases between. CDR3 length: 14 amino acids. Germline assignment: CDR1 SEHNR and CDR2 FQNEAQ (reference sequence). Here the CDR3 DNA reads TGTGCCAGCAGCTCACAGGGAGCTAATGAAAAACTGTTTTTT. As protein: CASSSQGANEKLFF. Filled out from reference TRBV7-9 and TRBJ1-4, the complete variable domain reads DTGVSQNPRHKITKRGQNVTFRCDPISEHNRLYWYRQTLGQGPEFLTYFQNEAQLEKSRLLSDRFSAERPKGSFSTLEIQRTEQGDSAMYLCASSSQGANEKLFFGSGTQLSVL.

This chain uses TRBV14 with TRBJ1-2; D is uncertain. V dropped 0 bases and J dropped 7 bases, with 9 bases sitting between them. Germline V lookup: CDR1 SGHDN, CDR2 FVKESK. CDR3 size: 13 residues. The CDR3 DNA sequence: TGTGCCAGCAGCCAAGAAACGGATTTTGGCTACACCTTC. Translating gives CASSQETDFGYTF.

This clone was detected a few times. The chain recombines TRBV7-2 with TRBJ1-5; 7 bases fit TRBD1. Germline V gene sequence: CDR1 SGHTA, CDR2 FQGNSA. V was clipped by 5 bases and J by 5 bases; unmatched bases: 6. CDR3 length equals 14 residues. CDR3 loop: CASSADRWDQPQHF. As DNA, the CDR3 is TGTGCCAGCAGCGCGGACAGGTGGGATCAGCCCCAGCATTTT.

The rearrangement uses TRBV2 and TRBJ2-3; the D call may be TRBD1 or TRBD2 (5 bases each). The germline gives CDR1 SNHLY, CDR2 FYNNEI. V shed 4 bases and J shed 0 bases, with 29 bases lying between them. The CDR3 spans 21 residues. The CDR3 loop is CASSAPGQRRPLPSSTDTQYF. As DNA, the CDR3 is TGTGCCAGCAGTGCCCCGGGGCAAAGGAGGCCCCTCCCTTCTAGCACAGATACGCAGTATTTT.

The table lists this clone with a few counts. The V and J genes are TRBV5-1 and TRBJ2-7; D is possibly TRBD1 (5 bases). Germline CDR1 is SGHRS and CDR2 is YFSETQ. This CDR3 is built from 16 residues. Trimming took off 1 base at V and 4 bases at J, with 18 bases between the two ends. As DNA, the CDR3 is TGCGCCAGCAGCTTGACGAGCCCCAGGGAAGGTTACGAGCAGTACTTC. Its protein product is CASSLTSPREGYEQYF.